A single sample is the source of the 5 T cell receptor beta chains below, sequenced in a study of blood T cell repertoires in COVID-19. Some clones are missing from TCRdb's copy, which holds only in-frame ones; the method was immunoSEQ multiplex PCR. The sample has approximately 200,000 clones, approximately 81% seen once; the top ten hold around 20%. The specimen was PBMCs or T cells enriched from blood (not recorded which). These receptors came from a man in his forties who had recovered from COVID-19.

This clone has just one count. The V call is TRBV5-4, the J call TRBJ1-1, with 7 bases identical to TRBD1. J was trimmed by 2 bases and V by 4 bases; bases with no gene match: 5. The CDR3 extends over 14 amino acids. Germline V gene lookup returns CDR1 SGHNT and CDR2 YYREEE (reference sequence). The CDR3 loop reads CASSGGQTNTEAFF. In nucleotides, the CDR3 is TGTGCCAGCAGCGGGGGACAGACAAACACTGAAGCTTTCTTT.

V and J are TRBV19 and TRBJ2-1; 14 bases match TRBD2. CDR3 length equals 15 residues. V shed 5 bases, J shed 5 bases, and the junction held 2 bases outside the gene matches. Germline V gene data show CDR1 as LNHDA and CDR2 as SQIVND (reference sequence). The CDR3 DNA reads as TGTGCCAGTAGTTGGACTAGCGGGAGGAACAATGAGCAGTTCTTC. Encoded protein: CASSWTSGRNNEQFF.

The chain is built from TRBV4-1 and TRBJ2-5, with D tentatively TRBD1 (6 bases). This CDR3 region has 18 residues. From germline, CDR1 is MGHRA and CDR2 YSYEKL. Trimming removed 0 bases at V and 1 base at J, with 18 bases between. Here the CDR3 reads CASSQEGDNYSPQETQYF. For the CDR3, the DNA is TGCGCCAGCAGCCAAGAGGGGGACAATTATTCGCCCCAAGAGACCCAGTACTTC.

This chain uses TRBV7-3 with TRBJ1-1, with D unresolved. This CDR3 is 13 amino acids long. V dropped 3 bases and J dropped 3 bases, with 8 bases sitting between them. Germline V gene sequence: CDR1 SGHTA, CDR2 FQGTGA. The CDR3 coding sequence is TGTGCCAGCAGCTTTTTCGGGGACACTGAAGCTTTCTTT. Translation gives CASSFFGDTEAFF.

V and J are TRBV5-1 and TRBJ1-6, with D hard to call. The CDR3 has 17 residues. V was pared by 2 bases and J by 0 bases, with 12 bases between. The germline CDR1 and CDR2 sequences are SGHRS and YFSETQ. Here the CDR3 reads CASSFTAFSSYNSPLHF. DNA of the CDR3: TGCGCCAGCAGCTTCACAGCCTTTAGCTCCTATAATTCACCCCTCCACTTT.